The 3 T cell receptor beta chains given below trace back to one sample, sequenced in a study of blood T cell repertoires in COVID-19. The repertoire was sequenced with immunoSEQ multiplex PCR; TCRdb's copy has only in-frame clones and lacks some. The sample yields 150,000 to 200,000 clones, 70% to 90% seen once. The sequencing sample was made of peripheral blood. The source is a woman aged 70-85 years with acute or convalescent COVID-19.

This chain links TRBV6-6 with TRBJ2-1; 9 bases map to TRBD2. The CDR3 is 14 residues long. The ends lost 4 bases at V and 3 bases at J; junction bases unmatched: 1. In germline, CDR1 is MNHNY, CDR2 SVGAGI (reference sequence). In DNA form, the CDR3 reads TGTGCCAGCAGTTCGACTAGCGGCTACAATGAGCAGTTCTTC. This codes for CASSSTSGYNEQFF.

This chain connects TRBV7-9 to TRBJ2-3; D is possibly TRBD2 (5 bases). The CDR3 has 16 amino acids. Trimming took off 5 bases at V and 1 base at J, with 16 bases between the two ends. CDR1 SEHNR and CDR2 FQNEAQ come from the germline V gene (reference sequence). The CDR3 nucleotides are TGTGCCAGCAGCCTTGCGGCGGGCAGCGGCACAGATACGCAGTATTTT. Residues: CASSLAAGSGTDTQYF.

This chain links TRBV2 with TRBJ2-2, with D tentatively TRBD1 (5 bases). This CDR3 is 15 amino acids long. V was trimmed by 0 bases and J by 7 bases, leaving 12 bases between them. CDR1 SNHLY and CDR2 FYNNEI come from the germline V gene. In nucleotides, the CDR3 is TGTGCCAGCAGTGAAGCGGCAGGGTCGGTCGGGGAGCTGTTTTTT. It specifies CASSEAAGSVGELFF.